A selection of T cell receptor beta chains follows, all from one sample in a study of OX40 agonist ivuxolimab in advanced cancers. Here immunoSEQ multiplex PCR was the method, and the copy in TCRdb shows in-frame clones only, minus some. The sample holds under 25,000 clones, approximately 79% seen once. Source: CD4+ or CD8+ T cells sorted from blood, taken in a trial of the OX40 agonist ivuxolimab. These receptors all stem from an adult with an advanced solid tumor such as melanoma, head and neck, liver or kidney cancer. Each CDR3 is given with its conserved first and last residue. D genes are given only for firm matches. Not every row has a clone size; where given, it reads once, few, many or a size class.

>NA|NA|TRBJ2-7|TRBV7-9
CASSDGEFSTSYEQYF
TGTGCCAGCAGCGACGGGGAGTTCTCAACCTCCTACGAGCAGTACTTC
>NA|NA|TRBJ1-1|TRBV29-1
CSVGRGANTEAFF
TGCAGCGTCGGTAGGGGAGCGAACACTGAAGCTTTCTTT
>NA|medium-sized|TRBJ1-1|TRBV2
CASSIGPASF
TGTGCCAGCTCCATTGGCCCGGCCTCGTTT
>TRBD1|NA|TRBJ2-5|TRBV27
CASSSQGAETQYF
TGTGCCAGCAGTTCACAGGGGGCTGAGACCCAGTACTTC
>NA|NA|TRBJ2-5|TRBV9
CASSEGTETLGETQYF
TGTGCCAGCAGCGAGGGGACTGAGACCCTTGGGGAGACCCAGTACTTC
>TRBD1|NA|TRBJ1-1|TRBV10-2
CASSWDSYDDTEAFF
TGCGCCAGCAGTTGGGACAGCTACGACGACACTGAAGCTTTCTTT
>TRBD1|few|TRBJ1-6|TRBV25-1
CASSEGQGPYNSPLHF
TGTGCCAGCAGTGAAGGACAGGGACCCTATAATTCACCCCTCCACTTT
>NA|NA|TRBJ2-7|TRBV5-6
CASSLLTYEQYF
TGTGCCAGCAGCTTGCTAACCTACGAGCAGTACTTC
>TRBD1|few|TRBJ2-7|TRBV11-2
CASSLSSGGDRVYYEQYF
TGTGCCAGCAGCTTAAGTTCGGGTGGGGACAGGGTATACTACGAGCAGTACTTC
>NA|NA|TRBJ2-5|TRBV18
CASSPTRQETQYF
TGTGCCAGCTCACCAACTAGACAAGAGACCCAGTACTTC
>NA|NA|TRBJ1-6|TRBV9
CASSPGFANSPLHF
TGTGCCAGCAGCCCAGGGTTCGCTAATTCACCCCTCCACTTT
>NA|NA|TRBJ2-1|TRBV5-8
CASSNREYNEQFF
TGTGCCAGCAGCAACAGGGAATACAATGAGCAGTTCTTC
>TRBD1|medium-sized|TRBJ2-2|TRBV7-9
CASSFRQGITTGELFF
TGTGCCAGCAGCTTCCGACAGGGAATTACCACCGGGGAGCTGTTTTTT
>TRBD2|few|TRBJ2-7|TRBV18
CASSLAENSYEQYF
TGTGCCAGCTCGCTAGCGGAGAACTCCTACGAGCAGTACTTC
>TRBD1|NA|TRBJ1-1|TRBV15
CATSPLNRGWRIDTEAFF
TGTGCCACCAGCCCCCTTAACAGGGGTTGGAGGATTGACACTGAAGCTTTCTTT
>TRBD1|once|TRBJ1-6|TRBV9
CASSSGGFSPLHF
TGTGCCAGCAGCTCAGGGGGCTTTTCACCCCTCCACTTT
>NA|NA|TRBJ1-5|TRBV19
CASSSPREPYSNQPQHF
TGTGCCAGTAGTTCTCCCAGGGAACCCTATAGCAATCAGCCCCAGCATTTT
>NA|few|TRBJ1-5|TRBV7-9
CASSLTGQPQHF
TGTGCCAGCAGCTTAACGGGGCAGCCCCAGCATTTT
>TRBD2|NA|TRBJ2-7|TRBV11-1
CASSPPGGPFSYEQYF
TGTGCCAGCAGCCCTCCGGGGGGGCCTTTCTCCTACGAGCAGTACTTC
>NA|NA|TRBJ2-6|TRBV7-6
CASSLDPAGAGANVLTF
TGTGCCAGCAGCTTAGATCCAGCTGGGGCTGGGGCCAACGTCCTGACTTTC
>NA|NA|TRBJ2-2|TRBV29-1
CSVEVALANTGELFF
TGCAGCGTTGAGGTTGCACTAGCTAACACCGGGGAGCTGTTTTTT
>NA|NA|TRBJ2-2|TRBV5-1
CASSPQDSLNTGELFF
TGCGCCAGCAGCCCCCAGGACAGCCTGAACACCGGGGAGCTGTTTTTT
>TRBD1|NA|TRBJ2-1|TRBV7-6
CASRPTGAAGNEQFF
TGTGCCAGCAGACCCACAGGGGCCGCAGGGAATGAGCAGTTCTTC
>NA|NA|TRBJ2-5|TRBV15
CATSRDRGRGETQYF
TGTGCCACCAGCAGAGATCGCGGGCGCGGGGAGACCCAGTACTTC
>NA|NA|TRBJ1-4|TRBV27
CASSPLDSPNEKLFF
TGTGCCAGCAGTCCACTCGACAGCCCTAATGAAAAACTGTTTTTT
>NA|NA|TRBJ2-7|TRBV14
CASSHWGAGEQYF
TGTGCCAGCAGCCACTGGGGAGCAGGCGAGCAGTACTTC